These 30 T cell receptor beta chains came from one sample sequenced in a study of blood T cell repertoires in COVID-19. Profiled with immunoSEQ multiplex PCR; TCRdb holds only in-frame clones, not every one. The table records under 250,000 clones, about 80% of them present only once. Sequencing was carried out using peripheral blood. These receptor sequences come from a man in his fifties or sixties with active or convalescent COVID-19.

This clone turned up a few times. The chain couples TRBV7-4 to TRBJ2-3; the match to TRBD2 covers 9 bases. V lost 2 bases and J lost 4; bases outside the gene matches: 7. CDR1 is SGHVT, CDR2 SQSDAQ, per germline. The CDR3 is 16 residues long. Here the CDR3 reads CASSLMGLAGPDTQYF. In DNA form, the CDR3 reads TGTGCCAGCAGCTTAATGGGGCTAGCGGGGCCAGATACGCAGTATTTT. Complete variable domain (other parts from reference TRBV7-4 and TRBJ2-3): GAGVSQSPRYKVAKRGRDVALRCDSISGHVTLYWYRQTLGQGSEVLTYSQSDAQRDKSGRPSGRFSAERPERSVSTLKIQRTEQGDSAVYLCASSLMGLAGPDTQYFGPGTRLTVL.

The chain has TRBV5-1 and TRBJ2-3; 7 nucleotides agree with TRBD1. Trimming removed 4 bases from V and 0 bases from J; junction bases left unmatched: 5. Germline CDR1 and CDR2: SGHRS and YFSETQ. The CDR3 sequence is 15 residues long. The DNA for the CDR3 is TGCGCCAGCAGCCGAGGGGGCGCGAGCACAGATACGCAGTATTTT. This encodes CASSRGGASTDTQYF.

The chain links TRBV4-1 to TRBJ1-1; 7 bases align to TRBD1. Trimming took 4 bases from V and 3 from J; bases not matched to a gene: 11. This CDR3 spans 16 amino acids. Germline CDR1 MGHRA, CDR2 YSYEKL. In DNA, the CDR3 is TGCGCCAGCAGCCCCGTCTATACTACAGGGGACACTGAAGCTTTCTTT. Its protein product is CASSPVYTTGDTEAFF.

The chain joins TRBV7-2 to TRBJ1-6; no firm D call. Trimming shortened V by 5 bases and J by 9 bases, and 11 bases separated the two germline ends. CDR3 size: 13 residues. Germline V gene sequence: CDR1 SGHTA, CDR2 FQGNSA. The CDR3 coding sequence is TGTGCCAGCAGCCCAGGATGGCGTTCACCCCTCCACTTT. Protein: CASSPGWRSPLHF.

The chain recombines TRBV7-8 with TRBJ1-4; 7 nucleotides align to TRBD1. Germline V CDR1 and CDR2: SGHVS, FQNEAQ. The CDR3 has 15 amino acids. The junction had 4 bases not matched to a gene; V was cut back by 4 bases and J by 2 bases. The CDR3 nucleotides are TGTGCCAGCAGCTACAGAGGGGGCACTAATGAAAAACTGTTTTTT. It encodes CASSYRGGTNEKLFF.

The rearrangement uses TRBV5-1 and TRBJ2-1; D perhaps matches TRBD1 (6 bases). The CDR3 has 13 residues. V shed 5 bases and J shed 7 bases, with 13 bases lying between them. CDR1 is SGHRS, CDR2 YFSETQ, per germline. CDR3 sequence (DNA): TGCGCCAGCAGAGAGGGCAGGGGAAATGAGCAGTTCTTC. Translation: CASREGRGNEQFF.

The chain carries TRBV5-5 and TRBJ2-2; 9 bases align to TRBD1. The trim removed 4 bases at V and 5 bases at J, leaving 9 bases unmatched. The CDR3 length is 16 residues. Germline-derived CDR1 and CDR2 are SGHKS and YYEKEE (reference sequence). The CDR3 nucleotides are TGTGCCAGCAGCCCCGTCCCGGGACAGGGAACCGGGGAGCTGTTTTTT. It codes for CASSPVPGQGTGELFF.

The gene calls are TRBV13 and TRBJ1-4; D gene uncertain. This CDR3 region has 14 residues. Looked up from germline, CDR1 is PRHDT and CDR2 is FYEKMQ (reference sequence). V dropped 5 bases and J dropped 1 base, with 8 bases sitting between them. CDR3 region: CASSNYETNEKLFF. In DNA, the CDR3 is TGTGCCAGCAGCAACTACGAAACTAATGAAAAACTGTTTTTT.

The chain has TRBV18 and TRBJ1-1; D may be TRBD1 (6 bases). V lost 2 bases and J lost 2, with 9 bases in between. CDR1 and CDR2 (germline): KGHSH, LQKENI. This CDR3 is built from 14 residues. Here the CDR3 DNA reads TGTGCCAGCTCACCAGTGGGGGCAAACACTGAAGCTTTCTTT. It translates to CASSPVGANTEAFF.

The CDR3 loop reads CASSPAAGGSTDTQYF. As DNA, the CDR3 is TGTGCCAGCTCACCGGCAGCGGGGGGGAGCACAGATACGCAGTATTTT. J is TRBJ2-3 and V is TRBV18; 10 bases match TRBD2. CDR3 length: 16 amino acids. CDR1 is KGHSH, CDR2 LQKENI, per germline. V shed 3 bases and J 0 bases; nucleotides not matched to a gene: 3. Together with reference TRBV18 and TRBJ2-3, the CDR3 gives the full variable domain: NAGVMQNPRHLVRRRGQEARLRCSPMKGHSHVYWYRQLPEEGLKFMVYLQKENIIDESGMPKERFSAEFPKEGPSILRIQQVVRGDSAAYFCASSPAAGGSTDTQYFGPGTRLTVL.

The rearrangement uses TRBV5-1 and TRBJ2-1; 7 bases fit TRBD1. The CDR3 runs to 13 residues. V dropped 4 bases and J dropped 4; count of bases not matched to a gene: 2. Germline CDR1 reads SGHRS; CDR2 reads YFSETQ. CDR3 amino acids: CASSKGQYNEQFF. The CDR3 bases are TGCGCCAGCAGCAAGGGACAGTACAATGAGCAGTTCTTC.

V gene TRBV29-1 combines with J gene TRBJ1-2; D is unresolved. V was shortened by 7 bases and J by 6 bases, with 12 bases between the two germline ends. Germline CDR1 reads SQVTM; CDR2 reads ANQGSEA. The CDR3 contains 11 residues. CDR3 region: CSASGSDGYTF. CDR3 coding DNA: TGCAGCGCGTCGGGGTCGGATGGCTACACCTTC.

The J gene is TRBJ2-1, the V gene TRBV20-1; 12 bases are a match to TRBD2. Germline V CDR1 and CDR2: DFQATT, SNEGSKA (reference sequence). The CDR3 contains 15 residues. The V gene end was trimmed by 3 bases and the J gene end by 7 bases; junction bases not matched to a gene: 7. CDR3 loop: CSASASGGAFNEQFF. CDR3 DNA: TGCAGTGCTAGTGCTAGCGGGGGGGCCTTTAATGAGCAGTTCTTC.

The gene calls are TRBV5-1 and TRBJ1-1; D gene ambiguous. The V gene lost 3 bases and the J gene lost 0 bases, with 9 bases spanning the gap. Germline CDR1 reads SGHRS; CDR2 reads YFSETQ. This CDR3 region has 14 residues. The CDR3 DNA follows: TGCGCCAGCAGCTCAGCGAACATGAACACTGAAGCTTTCTTT. Encoded protein: CASSSANMNTEAFF.

Only one count was recorded for this clone. The same CDR3 also results from other DNA sequences found in this sample. The chain couples TRBV9 to TRBJ1-1; D remains unclear. The CDR3 is 14 residues long. Germline-derived CDR1 and CDR2 are SGDLS and YYNGEE. Trimming removed 2 bases at V and 1 base at J, with 9 bases between. CDR3 amino acids: CASSVVRENTEAFF. The DNA of the CDR3 is TGTGCCAGCAGCGTGGTGAGGGAGAACACTGAAGCTTTCTTT.

This sequence joins TRBV11-2 and TRBJ1-1, with no clear D. V shed 5 bases and J shed 6 bases, with 25 bases lying between them. Looked up from germline, CDR1 is SGHAT and CDR2 is FQNNGV. The CDR3 consists of 17 residues. The CDR3 region has the DNA TGTGCCAGCAGCCCCGCCACTTTTGGTGTAATTGTGGCTGAAGCTTTCTTT. Amino acids: CASSPATFGVIVAEAFF.

The chain joins TRBV2 to TRBJ1-5; the D gene is possibly TRBD1 (6 bases). V shed 4 bases and J shed 4 bases, with 23 bases lying between them. The CDR3 contains 18 residues. Per the germline V gene, CDR1 is SNHLY and CDR2 is FYNNEI. The CDR3 nucleotides read TGTGCCAGCAGTGGGTCGGCAGGGGCCCTCGCCCGGAATCAGCCCCAGCATTTT. It yields the protein CASSGSAGALARNQPQHF. Full variable domain (missing parts from reference TRBV2 and TRBJ1-5): EPEVTQTPSHQVTQMGQEVILRCVPISNHLYFYWYRQILGQKVEFLVSFYNNEISEKSEIFDDQFSVERPDGSNFTLKIRSTKLEDSAMYFCASSGSAGALARNQPQHFGDGTRLSIL.

The rearrangement joins TRBV19 to TRBJ1-1; tentatively, D is TRBD1 (6 bases). V lost 8 bases and J 5 bases, leaving 18 bases between the germline ends. CDR1 LNHDA and CDR2 SQIVND come from the germline V gene (reference sequence). The CDR3 runs 14 residues. The chain's CDR3 is CASGYGAGATEAFF. CDR3 sequence (DNA): TGTGCCAGTGGATACGGGGCAGGGGCAACTGAAGCTTTCTTT. Based on the CDR3 plus reference TRBV19 and TRBJ1-1, the full variable domain is DGGITQSPKYLFRKEGQNVTLSCEQNLNHDAMYWYRQDPGQGLRLIYYSQIVNDFQKGDIAEGYSVSREKKESFPLTVTSAQKNPTAFYLCASGYGAGATEAFFGQGTRLTVV.

The rearrangement uses TRBV3-1 (or the pseudogene TRBV3-2) and TRBJ2-5; D is unresolved. The CDR3 extends over 14 amino acids. CDR1 is LGHDT and CDR2 is YNNKEL in the germline V gene (reference sequence). Trimming cost V 0 bases and J 4 bases, with 9 bases left between them. The CDR3 sequence: CASSQDLVGETQYF. For the CDR3, the DNA is TGTGCCAGCAGCCAAGACCTAGTTGGAGAGACCCAGTACTTC.

This chain uses TRBV30 with TRBJ1-1; weak D call: TRBD1 (6 bases). This CDR3 is built from 13 residues. V was shortened by 0 bases and J by 10 bases, with 15 bases between the two germline ends. The germline V gene encodes CDR1 GTSNPN and CDR2 SVGIG (reference sequence). CDR3 DNA sequence: TGTGCCTGGAGTGTTCAGACAGGCCAGGGAGCTTTCTTT. Translation gives CAWSVQTGQGAFF. Using reference TRBV30 and TRBJ1-1 for the parts outside the CDR3, the full variable domain is SQTIHQWPATLVQPVGSPLSLECTVEGTSNPNLYWYRQAAGRGLQLLFYSVGIGQISSEVPQNLSASRPQDRQFILSSKKLLLSDSGFYLCAWSVQTGQGAFFGQGTRLTVV.

This clone was seen a handful of times. The CDR3 spells CASSRLQGDRGYTF. The CDR3 bases are TGTGCCAGCAGCCGATTACAGGGGGATAGGGGCTACACCTTC. This chain joins TRBV5-5 and TRBJ1-2, with 8 bases fitting TRBD1. This CDR3 is built from 14 residues. CDR1 SGHKS and CDR2 YYEKEE come from the germline V gene (reference sequence). V lost 4 bases, J lost 8 bases, and 10 bases stayed unmatched.

A few counts support this clone. CDR3 sequence reads: CASSPLRGATGELFF. CDR3 nucleotides: TGTGCCAGCAGTCCCCTCCGGGGGGCCACCGGGGAGCTGTTTTTT. The chain is built from TRBV27 and TRBJ2-2; weak D call: TRBD2 (7 bases). Trimming took off 5 bases at V and 4 bases at J, with 14 bases between the two ends. Per germline, CDR1 MNHEY and CDR2 SMNVEV (reference sequence). The CDR3 totals 15 residues.

This clone came up once. The chain joins TRBV9 to TRBJ1-1; D may be TRBD1 (5 bases). The germline V gene has CDR1 SGDLS and CDR2 YYNGEE. V was cut by 4 bases and J by 3 bases, with 13 bases left in between. This CDR3 contains 14 residues. The CDR3 sequence: CASSPRGLHTEAFF. Written as DNA, the CDR3 is TGTGCCAGCAGCCCTAGGGGTCTTCACACTGAAGCTTTCTTT.

The rearrangement links TRBV19 to TRBJ1-2, with unresolved D. V shed 3 bases and J shed 8 bases, with 13 bases lying between them. Germline values: CDR1 LNHDA, CDR2 SQIVND (reference sequence). The CDR3 is 13 residues long. CDR3 in amino acids: CASSMRAGSGYTF. The CDR3 region has the DNA TGTGCCAGTAGTATGCGGGCCGGGTCGGGCTACACCTTC.

The J gene is TRBJ2-1, the V gene TRBV24-1, with 10 bases lining up with TRBD1. This CDR3 has 12 residues. CDR1 KGHDR and CDR2 SFDVKD come from the germline V gene. The J segment lost 5 bases and the V segment lost 9 bases, leaving 0 bases of the junction unmatched. The CDR3 coding sequence is TGTGCCACCGGACAGGGGGACAATGAGCAGTTCTTC. It is translated as CATGQGDNEQFF.

The chain uses TRBV5-1 and TRBJ1-1, with D possibly matching TRBD1 (6 bases). The CDR3 is made up of 18 amino acids. Trimming removed 0 bases at V and 4 bases at J, with 22 bases between. Germline CDR1 and CDR2: SGHRS and YFSETQ. The CDR3 reads CASSLARMAGEFATEAFF. The DNA for the CDR3 is TGCGCCAGCAGCTTGGCCAGGATGGCAGGGGAATTTGCCACTGAAGCTTTCTTT.

J is TRBJ1-4 and V is TRBV24-1; D gene unclear. The CDR3 runs 16 residues. Germline values: CDR1 KGHDR, CDR2 SFDVKD. V lost 3 bases and J lost 0, with 10 bases in between. The CDR3 nucleotides read TGTGCCACCAGTGATCTCGACTCCCCAACTAATGAAAAACTGTTTTTT. It codes for CATSDLDSPTNEKLFF.

The chain employs TRBV19 and TRBJ2-7; 12 bases line up with TRBD1. Trimming cost V 4 bases and J 5 bases; bases outside gene matches: 3. The CDR3 runs to 14 residues. Germline loops: CDR1 LNHDA, CDR2 SQIVND (reference sequence). In DNA form, the CDR3 reads TGTGCCAGTAGTACCGGGACAGGGGGCAACGAGCAGTACTTC. Amino acids: CASSTGTGGNEQYF.

The chain is built from TRBV2 and TRBJ1-5; TRBD1 might be the D (5 bases). Germline V gene data show CDR1 as SNHLY and CDR2 as FYNNEI. Between the trimmed V and J ends, which lost 7 bases and 3 bases, there was a span of 7 bases. The CDR3 runs to 12 residues. CDR3 amino acids: CASKGPNQPQHF. DNA for the CDR3: TGTGCCAGCAAGGGGCCCAATCAGCCCCAGCATTTT.

The chain is built from TRBV9 and TRBJ2-3; 11 nucleotides agree with TRBD2. Germline values: CDR1 SGDLS, CDR2 YYNGEE. The CDR3 has 15 amino acids. After removal of 6 bases from V and 4 bases from J, the junction contained 7 bases not matched to a gene. The CDR3 loop reads CASTIAGGPADTQYF. CDR3 DNA: TGTGCCAGCACAATAGCGGGGGGGCCGGCAGATACGCAGTATTTT.